The present TCR beta chain was sequenced within a study of breast tumors, draining lymph nodes, adjacent tissues listed by TCRdb under 2016. As for the study more broadly: The study compared TCR beta repertoires across tumor, adjacent nontumor tissue and axillary lymph nodes from breast cancer patients. In human breast cancer, the study set out to evaluate how tumor, surrounding tissue and draining lymph node repertoires relate to one another and whether T cells may move between these sites.

The adjacent samples were made up of nontumor breast tissue around the tumor. This clonotype is medium-sized (0.01 to 0.1%). This receptor's antigen is unknown. Base qualities are not provided; no much larger clone lies one nucleotide away. The listed sequencing device is Illumina HiSeq 2000. Multiplex PCR amplification was used to build the TCR beta chain libraries. High-throughput sequencing was used to analyze the amplified TCR beta chain products. The public reads were quality trimmed at Q25 with fastp and then assembled into clones with MiXCR by TCRdb, keeping productive beta chains. When rows share a CDR3 protein, they turn into one entry using the most common DNA and genes. The sample records 17,000 or so distinct CDR3 sequences, just under 45% of which are singletons. The ten largest clones represent roughly 14% of the sample. Study-wide findings and limitations: The data were considered consistent with most tumor T cells being derived from the lymph node and subsequently expanding within tumor tissue. The similarity between tumor and nontumor tissue repertoires was significantly greater in luminal-like breast cancer than in basal-like breast cancer. The study presented the conclusion that tumor T cells originate in lymph nodes as consistent with a hypothesis, not as something directly demonstrated. Tumor T-cell repertoires showed less diversity than lymph node repertoires and more diversity than nontumor tissue repertoires, and tumor T-cell repertoires showed preferential V and J gene usage.

Trimming accounts for 5 bases at V and 4 bases at J, while the number of junction bases matched to no gene is 5. Counted from cysteine to phenylalanine, this CDR3 has 14 amino acids. CDR3 DNA is the only sequence kept; it has 42 bases, read in frame from the first base. Material for sequencing was tumor-adjacent breast tissue. This clonotype was sampled from a female donor with breast cancer. Some clones in this sample may be carry-over from other donors' samples. This sequence uses TRBV12-3 or TRBV12-4 and TRBJ2-1; 7 middle bases align to TRBD1. The DNA sequence reads TGTGCCAGCAGTCCGGGACAGACTTACAATGAGCAGTTCTTC. The translation is CASSPGQTYNEQFF.